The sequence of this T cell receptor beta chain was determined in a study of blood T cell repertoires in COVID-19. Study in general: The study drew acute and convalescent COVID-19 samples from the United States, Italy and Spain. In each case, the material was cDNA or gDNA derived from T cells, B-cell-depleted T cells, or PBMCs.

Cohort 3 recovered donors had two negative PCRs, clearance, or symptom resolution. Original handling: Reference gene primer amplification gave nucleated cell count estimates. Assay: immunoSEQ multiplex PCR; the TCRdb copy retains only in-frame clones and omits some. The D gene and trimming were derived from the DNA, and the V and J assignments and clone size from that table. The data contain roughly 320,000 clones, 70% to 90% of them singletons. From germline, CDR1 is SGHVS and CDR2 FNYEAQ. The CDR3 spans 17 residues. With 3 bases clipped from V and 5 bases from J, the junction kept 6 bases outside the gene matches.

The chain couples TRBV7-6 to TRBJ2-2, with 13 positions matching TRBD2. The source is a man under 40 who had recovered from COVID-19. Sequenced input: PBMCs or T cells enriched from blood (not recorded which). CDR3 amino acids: CASSLTSGRLTTGELFF. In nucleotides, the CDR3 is TGTGCCAGCAGCTTGACTAGCGGGAGGCTTACGACCGGGGAGCTGTTTTTT.